The subject of this entry is one T cell receptor (beta chain). The specificity of this receptor is unknown. Base qualities are not provided; no much larger clone lies one nucleotide away. Reading the label with the study, this specimen's treatment or condition is: roughly nine-day PBMC culture with coronavirus spike peptide pools or control peptides (ViraFEST assay). The ViraFEST assay, used in the study, expanded antigen-specific T cells with peptide pools and then identified the expanded clonotypes through TCR sequencing. Positive SARS-CoV-2 PCR tests in the convalescent patients dated from March to December 2020, before Alpha, Beta and Delta variants emerged in the United States. Each well held some 2 million PBMCs cultured with roughly 10 ug/ml peptide pools in IMDM containing around 5% human AB serum and roughly 9.3 IU/ml IL-2. Half of the culture medium was replaced with fresh IL-2-containing medium on days 3 and 7. After 9 to 10 days of culture, CD4+ T cells were isolated by negative selection using the EasySep CD4+ T cell isolation kit. PBMCs were separated from whole blood using Ficoll-Paque Plus gradient centrifugation and then either used fresh or cryopreserved at -140C. Triplicate wells were generally used for each culture condition.

The method behind the library was PCR. DNA from cultured CD4+ T cells underwent TCR sequencing with the Oncomine TCR Beta short-read assay at the Johns Hopkins FTIC core. The QIAamp micro DNA kit was used to extract genomic DNA from the cultured CD4+ T cells. Oncomine TCR Beta libraries from cultured CD4+ T cells were pooled using unique dual indexes and sequenced on an Illumina iSeq 100. The authors' analysis ran thus. Non-productive sequences were removed, and CDR3s not starting with C, not ending with F or W, or shorter than 7 amino acids were discarded. The MANAFEST web application identified antigen-specific clonotypes by comparing peptide-stimulated wells against reference wells and other culture wells. Positive clones required FDR below 0.05, an odds ratio above 5, and productive frequency above 0.1% in at least two of three replicate wells. Clonotypes that were significantly expanded in both SARS-CoV-2 spike wells and at least one common cold coronavirus spike condition were defined as cross-reactive. Using R version 3.6.1, CDR3 homology was evaluated through Levenshtein distances (stringdist) along with unrooted phylogenetic trees (ape). TCRdb reworked the public reads: Q25 trimming with fastp, MiXCR clone assembly, productive beta chains retained. Here each entry gathers all rows of one CDR3 protein and keeps the most common genes and DNA. These V and J calls derive from TCRdb rather than the authors' analysis. The sample profile shows roughly 14,000 distinct CDR3 sequences; about 40% of them were found once. In total, the top ten clones hold 20% to 25% of the sample.

The sample is drawn from a study of vaccination and CD4 T cells after COVID-19 (dated by TCRdb to 2022 to 2024). At the level of the whole study: Convalescent patients had a positive SARS-CoV-2 result on nasal swab PCR, and of these patients, several had mild disease and one had severe disease. The convalescent cohort included six males and four females, with two Hispanic individuals, seven Caucasians, two Asians and one multiracial person. Overlapping spike peptide pools from SARS-CoV-2 and from the common cold coronaviruses HCoV-NL63, HCoV-OC43 and HCoV-229E were used as culture stimuli. In control cultures, a CEFX viral epitope pool was used as positive control, an HIV-1 Nef peptide pool was used as negative control, or no peptide was added. Post-COVID blood samples were collected from convalescent patients a median of around 100 days after diagnosis, with a range of roughly 30 to 170 days. The spike-specific CD4+ TCR repertoire was compared before and after mRNA vaccination in ten to eleven COVID-19 convalescent patients and a few infection-naive healthy vaccine recipients. Post-vaccine blood samples were obtained a median of approximately 74 days after the second vaccine dose, with a range of roughly 14 to 241 days. Each participant got two doses of either the Pfizer-BioNTech BNT162b2 vaccine (n=8) or the Moderna mRNA-1273 vaccine (n=2). The investigation overall reported the following: The study included relatively few convalescent patients and did not analyze early timepoints after natural infection. Of the vaccine-specific clones found in convalescent patients, nearly all (304 of 307) were mono-reactive for SARS-CoV-2 spike instead of being cross-reactive with common cold coronaviruses. Among the post-vaccine SARS-CoV-2-reactive clones in convalescent patients, a median approximately 90% showed up only after vaccination, which suggests vaccine-specific priming. Although the median number of SARS-CoV-2-reactive clonotypes went up from approximately 20 after infection to 35 to 40 after vaccination, the increase was not significant.

From cysteine to phenylalanine, the CDR3 is 14 amino acids long. Only the CDR3 portion is preserved as DNA: 42 bases, with reading frame beginning at the first base. Sequences GTSNPN (CDR1) and SVGIG (CDR2) are obtained from the germline V gene (reference sequence). V is pared back by 0 bases and J by 6 bases, with 14 bases lying between the germline termini. The clonotype originates from a human donor with COVID-19. This sequence uses TRBV30 and TRBJ1-2, with the identity of the D gene unclear. Sequenced material: cultured CD4+ T cells from blood. The DNA is as follows: TGTGCCTGGAGTGTAAGTCTCTCAGGCAATGGCTACACCTTC. Its product reads: CAWSVSLSGNGYTF.